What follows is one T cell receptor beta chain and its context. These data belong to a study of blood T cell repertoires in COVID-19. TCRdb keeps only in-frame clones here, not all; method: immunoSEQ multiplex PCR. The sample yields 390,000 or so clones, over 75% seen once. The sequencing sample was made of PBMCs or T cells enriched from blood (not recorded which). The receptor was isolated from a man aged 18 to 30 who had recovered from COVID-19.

DNA for the CDR3: TGTGCCAGCAGCTCCACGTGGGGGACACCCCTAATGAACACTGAAGCTTTCTTT. It translates to CASSSTWGTPLMNTEAFF. This chain uses TRBV5-5 with TRBJ1-1, with D perhaps matching TRBD1 (6 bases). CDR3 length: 18 residues. Per the germline V gene, CDR1 is SGHKS and CDR2 is YYEKEE (reference sequence). Deletions cut 3 bases from V and 0 bases from J, with 21 bases between. The entire variable domain, with the rest obtained from reference TRBV5-5 and TRBJ1-1, is as follows: DAGVTQSPTHLIKTRGQQVTLRCSPISGHKSVSWYQQVLGQGPQFIFQYYEKEERGRGNFPDRFSARQFPNYSSELNVNALLLGDSALYLCASSSTWGTPLMNTEAFFGQGTRLTVV.